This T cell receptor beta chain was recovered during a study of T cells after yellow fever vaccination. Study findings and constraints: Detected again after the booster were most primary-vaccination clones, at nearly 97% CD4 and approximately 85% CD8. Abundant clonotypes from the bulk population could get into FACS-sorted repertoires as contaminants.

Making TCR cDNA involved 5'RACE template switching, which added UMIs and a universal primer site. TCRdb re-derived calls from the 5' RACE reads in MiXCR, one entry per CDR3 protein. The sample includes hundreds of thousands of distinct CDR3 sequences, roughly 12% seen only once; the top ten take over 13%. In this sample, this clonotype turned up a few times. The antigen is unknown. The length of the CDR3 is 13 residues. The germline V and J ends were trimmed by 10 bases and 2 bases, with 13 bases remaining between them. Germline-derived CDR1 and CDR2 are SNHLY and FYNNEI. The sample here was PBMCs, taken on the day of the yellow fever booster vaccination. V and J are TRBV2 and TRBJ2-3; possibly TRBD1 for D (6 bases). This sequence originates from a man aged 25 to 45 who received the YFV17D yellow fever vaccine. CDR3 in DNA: TGTGCCACCGAGGGACATACCACAGATACGCAGTATTTT. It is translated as CATEGHTTDTQYF.